This T cell receptor (beta chain) appears in the sequencing data of a study of regulatory T cells in long-lasting Graves disease. Sample time point: persistent/refractory GD, antithyroid drugs over 5 years with positive TRAb. Making the TCR library involved RNA that had been extracted from PBMCs. General study findings and limits: New patients shared 750 to 1,000 public clonotypes, and persistent patients shared more, with 2,741. TRBV28, TRBJ1-2 and TRBJ2-5 were favored in persistent disease.

This CDR3 is built from 13 residues. Germline CDR1 and CDR2: LNHNV and YYDKDF (reference sequence). Trimming removed 1 base at V and 3 bases at J, with 4 bases between. Details on this clonotype: The target antigen is unknown.

With iRepertoire HTBI primers and Arm-PCR of CDR3 regions, TCR beta libraries were built. Original processing methods: Spanning all samples, the identified segments comprised 60 to 70 TRBV and approximately 15 TRBJ. TCRdb redid the calling of the multiplex PCR reads with MiXCR, one entry per CDR3 protein. The V and J calls here are based on TCRdb, not the publication. Of approximately 400,000 distinct CDR3 sequences in the sample, about 20% were seen once. The TCR sequence derives from a female donor with Graves disease. Sample: peripheral blood mononuclear cells (PBMCs), taken when the disease was refractory, from a patient treated with antithyroid drugs. The rearrangement links TRBV15 to TRBJ1-5, with D unresolved. The CDR3 nucleotides are TGTGCCACCAGCAGAGGGAACAATCAGCCCCAGCATTTT. The encoded protein is CATSRGNNQPQHF.